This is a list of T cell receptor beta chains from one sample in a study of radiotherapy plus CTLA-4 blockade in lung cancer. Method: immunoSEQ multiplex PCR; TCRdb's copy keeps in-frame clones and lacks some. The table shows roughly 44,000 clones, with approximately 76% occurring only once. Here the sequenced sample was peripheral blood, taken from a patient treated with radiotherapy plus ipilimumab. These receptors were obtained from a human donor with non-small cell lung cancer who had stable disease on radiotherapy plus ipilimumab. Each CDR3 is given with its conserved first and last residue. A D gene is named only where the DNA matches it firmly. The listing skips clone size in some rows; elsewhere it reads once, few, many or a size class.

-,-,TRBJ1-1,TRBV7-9,TGTGCCAGCAGCTCGGGACGGTTGAACACTGAAGCTTTCTTT,CASSSGRLNTEAFF
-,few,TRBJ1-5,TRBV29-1,TGCAGCGTTGGCGGAACCTCGTATCAGCCCCAGCATTTT,CSVGGTSYQPQHF
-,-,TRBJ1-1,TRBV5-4,TGTGCCAGCAGCTTGGCCGGGGACACTGAAGCTTTCTTT,CASSLAGDTEAFF
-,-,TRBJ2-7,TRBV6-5,TGTGCCAGCAGTTACTCCGACCCCCGCTACGAGCAGTACTTC,CASSYSDPRYEQYF
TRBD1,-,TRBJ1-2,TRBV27,TGTGCCAGCAGTTTCCTGACAGGGTCGCGCGCTAACTATGGCTACACCTTC,CASSFLTGSRANYGYTF
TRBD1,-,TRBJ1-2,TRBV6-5,TGTGCCAGTTCGACAGGGTTGGGCTACACCTTC,CASSTGLGYTF
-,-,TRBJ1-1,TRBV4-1,TGCGCCAGCAGCCAAGAAGGGGAATTTTCGAACACTGAAGCTTTCTTT,CASSQEGEFSNTEAFF
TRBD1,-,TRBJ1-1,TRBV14,TGTGCCAGCAGCGAAATGGGACAGGGAAACACTGAAGCTTTCTTT,CASSEMGQGNTEAFF
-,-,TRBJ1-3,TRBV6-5,TGTGCCAGCAGTTACTCGATGGCAGGCGGAAACACCATATATTTT,CASSYSMAGGNTIYF
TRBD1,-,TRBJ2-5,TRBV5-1,TGCGCCAGCAGCTTGGGGGGACAGGGTCGGGGAGAGACCCAGTACTTC,CASSLGGQGRGETQYF
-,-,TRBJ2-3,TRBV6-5,TGTGCCAGCAACGAAATGGGCTTAACAGATACGCAGTATTTT,CASNEMGLTDTQYF
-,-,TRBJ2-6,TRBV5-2,TGTGCCAGCAATTACATCGGAGAGTACACAAGTCGGGCCAACGTCCTGACTTTC,CASNYIGEYTSRANVLTF
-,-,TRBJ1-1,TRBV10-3,TGTGCCATCAGTGATAGGGTGGGGAACACTGAAGCTTTCTTT,CAISDRVGNTEAFF
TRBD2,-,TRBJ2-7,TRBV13,TGTGCCAGCAGCCCCCCCAACAGAGAGCGGGACTCCTACGAGCAGTACTTC,CASSPPNRERDSYEQYF
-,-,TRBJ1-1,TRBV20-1,TGCAGTGCTGGATCAGAGCCTGTGGCTTTCTTT,CSAGSEPVAFF
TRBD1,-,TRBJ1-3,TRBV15,TGTGCCACCAGCGCCCAGGGGGCGACTGGAAACACCATATATTTT,CATSAQGATGNTIYF
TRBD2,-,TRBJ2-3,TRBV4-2,TGTGCCAGCAGTAACACCGGGGGGGCAAATCCAGATACGCAGTATTTT,CASSNTGGANPDTQYF
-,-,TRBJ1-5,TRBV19,TGTGCCAGTACAGAGTTGGGGCCAGACAGTTACAATCAGCCCCAGCATTTT,CASTELGPDSYNQPQHF
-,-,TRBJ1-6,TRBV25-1,TGTGCCAGCAGTTCCCGGTATAATTCACCCCTCCACTTT,CASSSRYNSPLHF
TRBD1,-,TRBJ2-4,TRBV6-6,TGTGCCAGCAGTGCACAGGGGTTAGCCAAAAACATTCAGTACTTC,CASSAQGLAKNIQYF
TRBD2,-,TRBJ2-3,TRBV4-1,TGCGCCAGCAGCCAAGTGCCGGGTAGCGGGGGAGGTTATCCAGATACGCAGTATTTT,CASSQVPGSGGGYPDTQYF
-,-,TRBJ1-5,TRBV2,TGTGCCAGCAGTGGGAGGGGGGGGGCCATCAATCAGCCCCAGCATTTT,CASSGRGGAINQPQHF
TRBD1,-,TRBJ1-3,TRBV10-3,TGTGCCATCAGCGGAGCCGACAGGGGAGGCGGAAACACCATATATTTT,CAISGADRGGGNTIYF
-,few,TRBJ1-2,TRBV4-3,TGCGCCAGCAGCCAAGATCTTGGGGGGGCATGGGATGGCTACACCTTC,CASSQDLGGAWDGYTF
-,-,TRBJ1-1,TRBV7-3,TGTGCCAGCAGCTTAACGGCCGACACTGAAGCTTTCTTT,CASSLTADTEAFF
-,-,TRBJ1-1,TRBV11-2,TGTGCCAGCAGACCCCGAGGGGCCAGCACTGAAGCTTTCTTT,CASRPRGASTEAFF
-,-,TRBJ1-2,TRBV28,TGTGCCAGCAGTCTTTATGTCACCAACTATGGCTACACCTTC,CASSLYVTNYGYTF
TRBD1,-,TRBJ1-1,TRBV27,TGTGCCAGCAGTGGTGGGACAGCCGAACGGAGGACTGAAGCTTTCTTT,CASSGGTAERRTEAFF
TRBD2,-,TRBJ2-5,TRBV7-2,TGTGCCAGCAACTTCCAGATAGCGGGGGAGACCCAGTACTTC,CASNFQIAGETQYF
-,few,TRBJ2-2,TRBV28,TGTGCCAGCAGTTTATGGAGTAGTGGCACCGGGGAGCTGTTTTTT,CASSLWSSGTGELFF
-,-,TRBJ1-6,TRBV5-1,TGCGCCAGCTGCGGGGAGCTCTCGTCACCCCTCCACTTT,CASCGELSSPLHF
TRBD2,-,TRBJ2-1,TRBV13,TGTGCCAGCAAGGGCTTAGCGGGGGGCTACAATGAGCAGTTCTTC,CASKGLAGGYNEQFF
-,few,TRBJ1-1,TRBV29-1,TGCAGCGTTGAAGCCGGGGGCGCTGAAGCTTTCTTT,CSVEAGGAEAFF
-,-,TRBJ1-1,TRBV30,TGTGCCTGGATTGCGACTGAAGCTTTCTTT,CAWIATEAFF
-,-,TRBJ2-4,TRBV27,TGTGCCAGCAACTGTTTTAGTGGTTATTGGGACATTCAGTACTTC,CASNCFSGYWDIQYF
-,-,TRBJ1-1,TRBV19,TGTGCCAGTAGGGACTACTCTGGGGGGCGCGACACTGAAGCTTTCTTT,CASRDYSGGRDTEAFF
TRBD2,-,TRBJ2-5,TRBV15,TGTGCCACCAGCCCGGGACTAGCGGGGCAGGAGACCCAGTACTTC,CATSPGLAGQETQYF
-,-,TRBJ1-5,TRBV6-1,TGTGCCAGCAGTGGTTCGATTAATCAGCCCCAGCATTTT,CASSGSINQPQHF
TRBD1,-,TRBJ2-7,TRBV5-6,TGTGCCAGCAGCGTGGGACAGAACTACGAGCAGTACTTC,CASSVGQNYEQYF
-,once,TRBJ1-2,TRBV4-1,TGCGCCAGCAGCCAAGTCCTAGACAGCCCTAACTATGGCTACACCTTC,CASSQVLDSPNYGYTF
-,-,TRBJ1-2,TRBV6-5,TGTGCCAGCAGGTCAGCCCGAAGGGTAAACTATGGCTACACCTTC,CASRSARRVNYGYTF
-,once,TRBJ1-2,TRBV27,TGTGCCAGCAGTTTAGGAGGGCTGGGCGGCTACACCTTC,CASSLGGLGGYTF
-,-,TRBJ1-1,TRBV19,TGTGCCAGCCGGGACGGATCGAACACTGAAGCTTTCTTT,CASRDGSNTEAFF
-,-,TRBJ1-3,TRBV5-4,TGTGCCAGCAGCTTGGAAAGCGGGGGTCGATACACCATATATTTT,CASSLESGGRYTIYF
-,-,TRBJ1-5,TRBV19,TGTGCCAGTGCATTAGGCTATAATCAGCCCCAGCATTTT,CASALGYNQPQHF
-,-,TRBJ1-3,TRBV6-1,TGTGCCAGCAGTGAAGCTATGACGGTGGGAAACACCATATATTTT,CASSEAMTVGNTIYF
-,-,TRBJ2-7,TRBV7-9,TGTGCCAGCAGCTCCCGTCGGGGAGCCCTCTACGAGCAGTACTTC,CASSSRRGALYEQYF
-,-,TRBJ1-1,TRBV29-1,TGCAGCGCCAGAGTGGTGGGGGGTGAAGCTTTCTTT,CSARVVGGEAFF
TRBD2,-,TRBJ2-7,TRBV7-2,TGTGCCAGCAGGCGGACTAGCGGGGGGGCGGGCTCCTACGAGCAGTACTTC,CASRRTSGGAGSYEQYF
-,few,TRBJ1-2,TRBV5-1,TGCGCCAGCAGCTTGGCGGGGACATCTTATGGCTACACCTTC,CASSLAGTSYGYTF
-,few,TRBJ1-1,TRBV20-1,TGCAGTGCTATCAACATTGAAGCTTTCTTT,CSAINIEAFF
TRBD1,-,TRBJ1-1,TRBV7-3,TGTGCCAGCAGCCTAAGATCAGGGGGCTTGGCTGAAGCTTTCTTT,CASSLRSGGLAEAFF
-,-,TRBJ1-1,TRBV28,TGTGCCAGCAGTTTGCTTTCAGGAGTTGGCACTGAAGCTTTCTTT,CASSLLSGVGTEAFF
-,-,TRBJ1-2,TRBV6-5,TGTGCCAGCAGTTACTCTGCAGGAATCAGTGGCTACACCTTC,CASSYSAGISGYTF
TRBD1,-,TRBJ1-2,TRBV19,TGTGCCAGTGGTATTCGCCTCCCCGGGACAGGGGAGAGGTTAGCTGGCTACACCTTC,CASGIRLPGTGERLAGYTF
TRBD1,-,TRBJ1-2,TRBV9,TGTGCCAGCAAGCCAGGGGGGTCTAGGCATGGCTACACCTTC,CASKPGGSRHGYTF
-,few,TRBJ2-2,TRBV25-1,TGTGCCAGCAGTGACCAGGAGCAGGACGCCGGGGAGCTGTTTTTT,CASSDQEQDAGELFF